This T cell receptor beta chain derives from a study of CD8 T cells in ankylosing spondylitis. Study outcomes and limitations: Peripheral blood held disease-linked clones only at relatively low frequency, and these were CD8+. Some of the motif variants had earlier been found in reactive arthritis patients' fluid and blood. Ankylosing spondylitis blood appeared to be characterized by a TCR beta motif of 8 or 9 highly homologous variants. It was reported that disease-linked clones were significantly enriched in matched ankylosing spondylitis synovial fluid.

This clonotype was seen a few times. What it recognizes is unknown. The CDR3 has 12 residues. The V end lost 2 bases, the J end lost 4 bases, and 6 bases lay between the germline ends. Germline loops: CDR1 LGHDT, CDR2 YNNKEL (reference sequence). By quantitative 5'-RACE with molecular barcodes, the TCR beta libraries were made. TCRdb processed the 5' RACE reads anew with MiXCR; each CDR3 protein has one entry. The table includes approximately 500,000 distinct CDR3 sequences, roughly 13% detected once. Sequenced material: blood, either unsorted or a sorted T cell fraction (not recorded which). The sequence was obtained from a male donor with ankylosing spondylitis. This chain joins TRBV3-1 and TRBJ2-7; D unresolved. The CDR3 bases are TGTGCCAGCAGCCAAACCGGGTACGAGCAGTACTTC. This encodes CASSQTGYEQYF.